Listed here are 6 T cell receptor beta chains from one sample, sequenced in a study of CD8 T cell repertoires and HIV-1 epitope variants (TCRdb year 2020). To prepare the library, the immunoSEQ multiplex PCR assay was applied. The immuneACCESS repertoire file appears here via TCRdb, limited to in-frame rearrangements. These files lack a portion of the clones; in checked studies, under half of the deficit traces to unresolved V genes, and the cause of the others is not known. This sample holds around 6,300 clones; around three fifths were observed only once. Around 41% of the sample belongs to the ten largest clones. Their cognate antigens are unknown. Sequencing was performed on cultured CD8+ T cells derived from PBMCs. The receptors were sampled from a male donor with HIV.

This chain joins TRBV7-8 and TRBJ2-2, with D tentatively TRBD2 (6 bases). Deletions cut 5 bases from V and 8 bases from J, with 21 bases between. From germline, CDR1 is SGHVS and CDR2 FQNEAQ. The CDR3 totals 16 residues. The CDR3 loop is CASSPVGSPLRGELFF. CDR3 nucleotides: TGTGCCAGCAGCCCGGTCGGGAGCCCTCTGAGAGGGGAGCTGTTTTTT.

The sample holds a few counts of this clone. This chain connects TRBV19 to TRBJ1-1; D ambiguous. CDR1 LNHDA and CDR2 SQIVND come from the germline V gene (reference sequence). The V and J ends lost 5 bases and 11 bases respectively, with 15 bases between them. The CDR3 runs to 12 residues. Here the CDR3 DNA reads TGTGCCAGTAGTCCCGGCGGTGGCGAGGCTTTCTTT. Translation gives CASSPGGGEAFF.

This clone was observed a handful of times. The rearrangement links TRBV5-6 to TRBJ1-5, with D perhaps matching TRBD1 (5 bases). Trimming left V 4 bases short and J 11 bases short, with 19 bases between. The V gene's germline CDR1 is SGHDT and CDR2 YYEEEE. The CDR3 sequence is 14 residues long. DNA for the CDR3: TGTGCCAGCAGCCCGGGAGGGGACCGCGGGGCCCAGCATTTT. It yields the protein CASSPGGDRGAQHF. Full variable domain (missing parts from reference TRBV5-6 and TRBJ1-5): DAGVTQSPTHLIKTRGQQVTLRCSPKSGHDTVSWYQQALGQGPQFIFQYYEEEERQRGNFPDRFSGHQFPNYSSELNVNALLLGDSALYLCASSPGGDRGAQHFGDGTRLSIL.

CDR3 region: CASSLRYDSEQFF. CDR3 sequence (DNA): TGTGCCAGCAGCTTAAGATACGACAGTGAGCAGTTCTTC. The chain carries TRBV7-9 and TRBJ2-1, with a weak D call TRBD1 (5 bases). Between the trimmed V and J ends, which lost 2 bases and 9 bases, there was a span of 11 bases. Germline V gene data show CDR1 as SEHNR and CDR2 as FQNEAQ (reference sequence). The length of the CDR3 is 13 residues.

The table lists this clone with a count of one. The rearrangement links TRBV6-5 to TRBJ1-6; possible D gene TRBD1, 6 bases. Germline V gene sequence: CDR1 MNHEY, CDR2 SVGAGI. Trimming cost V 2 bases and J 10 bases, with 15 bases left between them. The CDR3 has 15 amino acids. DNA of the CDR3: TGTGCCAGCAGTTACGCTTCACAGGGAGGGTCACCCCTCCACTTT. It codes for CASSYASQGGSPLHF.

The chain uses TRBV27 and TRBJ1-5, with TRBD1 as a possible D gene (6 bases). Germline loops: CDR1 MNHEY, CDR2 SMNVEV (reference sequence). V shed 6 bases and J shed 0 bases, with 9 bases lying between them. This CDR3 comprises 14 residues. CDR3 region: CASSLRGSNQPQHF. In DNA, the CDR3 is TGTGCCAGCAGCCTCAGGGGTAGCAATCAGCCCCAGCATTTT.